Each of the 5 T cell receptor beta chains below was sequenced from the same sample in a study of T cells in localized non-small cell lung cancer. Clones were sequenced by immunoSEQ multiplex PCR, and TCRdb holds only the in-frame ones, with some missing. The top ten clones hold about 4.4% of a sample with tens of thousands of clones, about 90% of them seen once. This specimen consisted of peripheral blood mononuclear cells, obtained before any cancer treatment. All receptors come from a woman between 35 and 70 years old with stage III lung adenocarcinoma.

The chain joins TRBV2 to TRBJ1-5, with D unresolved. Between the trimmed V and J ends, which lost 4 bases and 3 bases, there was a span of 10 bases. CDR1 and CDR2 (germline): SNHLY, FYNNEI. CDR3 length: 14 amino acids. CDR3 sequence (DNA): TGTGCCAGCAGTGTAGGGTCCTCCAATCAGCCCCAGCATTTT. Protein product: CASSVGSSNQPQHF.

V is TRBV6-1 and J is TRBJ1-6, with TRBD1 matching over 8 bases. The CDR3 runs 19 residues. The germline V gene encodes CDR1 MNHNS and CDR2 SASEGT. The V segment lost 0 bases and the J segment 0 bases; nucleotides outside the gene matches: 7. For the CDR3, the DNA is TGTGCCAGCAGTGAAGCTGGGACAGGACTCAGCTCCTATAATTCACCCCTCCACTTT. Protein product: CASSEAGTGLSSYNSPLHF.

The chain is built from TRBV2 and TRBJ2-3, with no clear D. This CDR3 contains 12 residues. CDR1 and CDR2 (germline): SNHLY, FYNNEI. The V and J ends lost 6 bases and 2 bases respectively, with 6 bases between them. The CDR3 coding sequence is TGTGCCAGCAGGTTCTACACAGATACGCAGTATTTT. Translating gives CASRFYTDTQYF.

The chain is built from TRBV18 and TRBJ1-2, with unresolved D. The V and J ends lost 3 bases and 6 bases respectively, with 14 bases between them. The CDR3 has 14 amino acids. Germline V gene sequence: CDR1 KGHSH, CDR2 LQKENI. In DNA, the CDR3 is TGTGCCAGCTCACCGAACCGGGCCGTGGATGGCTACACCTTC. This codes for CASSPNRAVDGYTF.

The chain's CDR3 is CASSYSIQGFYEQYF. CDR3 DNA: TGTGCCAGCAGTTACTCGATCCAGGGATTCTACGAGCAGTACTTC. This chain joins TRBV6-5 and TRBJ2-7; D is possibly TRBD1 (5 bases). The CDR3 covers 15 residues. Germline V CDR1 and CDR2: MNHEY, SVGAGI. V dropped 0 bases and J dropped 3 bases, with 12 bases sitting between them.